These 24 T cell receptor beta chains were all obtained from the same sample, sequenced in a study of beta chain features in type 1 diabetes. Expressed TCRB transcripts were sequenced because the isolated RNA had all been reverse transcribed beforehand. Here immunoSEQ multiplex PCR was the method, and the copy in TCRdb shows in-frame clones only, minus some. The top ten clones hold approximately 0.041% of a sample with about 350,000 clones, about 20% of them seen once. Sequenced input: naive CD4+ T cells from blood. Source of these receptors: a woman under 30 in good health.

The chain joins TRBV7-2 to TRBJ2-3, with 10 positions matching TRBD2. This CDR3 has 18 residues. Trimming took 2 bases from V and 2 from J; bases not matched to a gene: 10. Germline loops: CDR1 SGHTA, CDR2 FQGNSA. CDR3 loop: CASSLIPAGGSDTDTQYF. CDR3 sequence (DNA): TGTGCCAGCAGCTTAATTCCAGCGGGGGGGAGCGACACAGATACGCAGTATTTT.

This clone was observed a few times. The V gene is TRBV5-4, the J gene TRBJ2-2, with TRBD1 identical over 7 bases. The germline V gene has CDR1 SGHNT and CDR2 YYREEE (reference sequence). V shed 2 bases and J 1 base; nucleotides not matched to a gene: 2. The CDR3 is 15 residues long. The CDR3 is CASSLRTGNTGELFF. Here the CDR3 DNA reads TGTGCCAGCAGCTTACGGACAGGGAACACCGGGGAGCTGTTTTTT. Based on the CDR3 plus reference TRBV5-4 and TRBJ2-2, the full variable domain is ETGVTQSPTHLIKTRGQQVTLRCSSQSGHNTVSWYQQALGQGPQFIFQYYREEENGRGNFPPRFSGLQFPNYSSELNVNALELDDSALYLCASSLRTGNTGELFFGEGSRLTVL.

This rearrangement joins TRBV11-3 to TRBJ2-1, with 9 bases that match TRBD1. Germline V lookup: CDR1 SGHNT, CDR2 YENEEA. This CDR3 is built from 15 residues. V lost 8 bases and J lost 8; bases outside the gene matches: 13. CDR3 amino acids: CASGPGDRVLDEQFF. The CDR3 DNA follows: TGTGCCAGCGGACCCGGGGACAGGGTACTCGATGAGCAGTTCTTC.

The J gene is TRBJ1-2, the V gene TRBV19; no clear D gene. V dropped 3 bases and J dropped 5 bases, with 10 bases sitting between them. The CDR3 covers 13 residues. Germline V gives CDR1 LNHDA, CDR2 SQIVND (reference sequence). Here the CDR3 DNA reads TGTGCCAGTAGTATGCAGGAAGGATATGGCTACACCTTC. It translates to CASSMQEGYGYTF.

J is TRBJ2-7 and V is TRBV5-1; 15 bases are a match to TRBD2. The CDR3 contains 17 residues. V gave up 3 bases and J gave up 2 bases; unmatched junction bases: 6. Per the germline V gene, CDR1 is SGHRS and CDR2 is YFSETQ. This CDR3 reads CASSSGTSGRLTYEQYF. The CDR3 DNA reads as TGCGCCAGCAGCTCCGGGACTAGCGGGAGGCTAACCTACGAGCAGTACTTC.

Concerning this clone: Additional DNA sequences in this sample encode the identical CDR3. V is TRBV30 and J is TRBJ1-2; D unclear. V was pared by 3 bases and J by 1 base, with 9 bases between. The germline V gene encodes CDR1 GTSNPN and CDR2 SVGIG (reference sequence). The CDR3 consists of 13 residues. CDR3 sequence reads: CAWRRGINYGYTF. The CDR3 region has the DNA TGTGCCTGGAGGAGAGGGATTAACTATGGCTACACCTTC.

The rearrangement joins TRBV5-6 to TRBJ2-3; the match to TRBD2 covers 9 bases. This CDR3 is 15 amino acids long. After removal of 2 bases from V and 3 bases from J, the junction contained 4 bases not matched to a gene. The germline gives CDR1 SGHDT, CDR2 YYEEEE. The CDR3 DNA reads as TGTGCCAGCAGCTTTGCGCTAGCGGGGACAGATACGCAGTATTTT. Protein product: CASSFALAGTDTQYF.

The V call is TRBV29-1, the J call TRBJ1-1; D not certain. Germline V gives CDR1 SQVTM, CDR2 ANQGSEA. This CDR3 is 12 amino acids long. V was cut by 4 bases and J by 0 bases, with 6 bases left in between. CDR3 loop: CSVGHMNTEAFF. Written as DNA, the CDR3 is TGCAGCGTTGGGCATATGAACACTGAAGCTTTCTTT.

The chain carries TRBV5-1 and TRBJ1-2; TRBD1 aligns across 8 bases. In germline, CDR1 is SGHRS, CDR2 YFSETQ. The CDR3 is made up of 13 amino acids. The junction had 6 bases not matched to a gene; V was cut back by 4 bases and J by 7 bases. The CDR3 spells CASSLGQDRGYTF. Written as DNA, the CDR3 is TGCGCCAGCAGCCTGGGACAGGACCGTGGCTACACCTTC.

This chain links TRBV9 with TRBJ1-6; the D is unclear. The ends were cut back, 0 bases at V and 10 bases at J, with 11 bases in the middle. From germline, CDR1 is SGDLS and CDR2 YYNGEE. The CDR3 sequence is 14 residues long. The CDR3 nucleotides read TGTGCCAGCAGCGTAGCATCGGTACGATCACCCCTCCACTTT. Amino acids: CASSVASVRSPLHF.

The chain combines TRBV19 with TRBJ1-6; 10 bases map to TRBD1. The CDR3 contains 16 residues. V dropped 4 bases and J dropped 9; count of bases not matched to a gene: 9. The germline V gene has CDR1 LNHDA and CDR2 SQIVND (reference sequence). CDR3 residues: CASSTATGTGASPLHF. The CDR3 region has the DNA TGTGCCAGTAGTACCGCCACCGGGACAGGGGCTTCACCCCTCCACTTT.

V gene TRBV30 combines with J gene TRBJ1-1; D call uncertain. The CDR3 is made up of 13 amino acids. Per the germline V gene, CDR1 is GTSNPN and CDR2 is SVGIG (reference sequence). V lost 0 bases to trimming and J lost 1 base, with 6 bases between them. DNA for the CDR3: TGTGCCTGGAGTGTTACAGCGAACACTGAAGCTTTCTTT. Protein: CAWSVTANTEAFF.

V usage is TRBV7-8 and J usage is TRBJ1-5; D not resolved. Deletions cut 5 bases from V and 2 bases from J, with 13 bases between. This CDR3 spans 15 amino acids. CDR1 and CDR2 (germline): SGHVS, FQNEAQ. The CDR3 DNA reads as TGTGCCAGCAGCGGTATTTGGGAGGGCAATCAGCCCCAGCATTTT. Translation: CASSGIWEGNQPQHF. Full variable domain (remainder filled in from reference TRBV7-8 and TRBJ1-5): GAGVSQSPRYKVAKRGQDVALRCDPISGHVSLFWYQQALGQGPEFLTYFQNEAQLDKSGLPSDRFFAERPEGSVSTLKIQRTQQEDSAVYLCASSGIWEGNQPQHFGDGTRLSIL.

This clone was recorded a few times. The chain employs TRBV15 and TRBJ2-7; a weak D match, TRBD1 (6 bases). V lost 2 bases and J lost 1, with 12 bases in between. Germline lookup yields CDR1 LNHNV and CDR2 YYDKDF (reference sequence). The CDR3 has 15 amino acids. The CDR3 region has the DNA TGTGCCACCAGCAGACCACTAACAGGGTCCTACGAGCAGTACTTC. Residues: CATSRPLTGSYEQYF.

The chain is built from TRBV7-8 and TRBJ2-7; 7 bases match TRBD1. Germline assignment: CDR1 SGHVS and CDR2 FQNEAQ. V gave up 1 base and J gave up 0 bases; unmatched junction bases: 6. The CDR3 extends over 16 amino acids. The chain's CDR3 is CASSLGEGGTSYEQYF. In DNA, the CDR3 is TGTGCCAGCAGCTTAGGGGAAGGGGGCACCTCCTACGAGCAGTACTTC.

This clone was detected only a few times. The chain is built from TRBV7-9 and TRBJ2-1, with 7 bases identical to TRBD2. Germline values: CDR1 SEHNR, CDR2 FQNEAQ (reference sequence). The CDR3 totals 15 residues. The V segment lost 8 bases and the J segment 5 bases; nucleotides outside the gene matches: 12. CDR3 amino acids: CASGGRDYGNNEQFF. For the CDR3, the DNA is TGTGCCAGCGGGGGACGGGACTACGGCAACAATGAGCAGTTCTTC.

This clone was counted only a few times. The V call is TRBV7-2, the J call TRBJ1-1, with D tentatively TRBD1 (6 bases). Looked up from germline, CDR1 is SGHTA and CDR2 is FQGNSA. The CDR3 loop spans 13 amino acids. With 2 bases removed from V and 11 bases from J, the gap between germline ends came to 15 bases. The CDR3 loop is CASSLTSRGEAFF. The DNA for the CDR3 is TGTGCCAGCAGCTTAACCTCCAGGGGTGAGGCTTTCTTT.

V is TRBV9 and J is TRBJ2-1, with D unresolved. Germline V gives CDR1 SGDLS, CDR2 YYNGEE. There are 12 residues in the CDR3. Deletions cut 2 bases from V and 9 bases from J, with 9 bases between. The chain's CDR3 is CASSVSIGEQFF. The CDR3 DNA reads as TGTGCCAGCAGCGTTAGTATCGGTGAGCAGTTCTTC.

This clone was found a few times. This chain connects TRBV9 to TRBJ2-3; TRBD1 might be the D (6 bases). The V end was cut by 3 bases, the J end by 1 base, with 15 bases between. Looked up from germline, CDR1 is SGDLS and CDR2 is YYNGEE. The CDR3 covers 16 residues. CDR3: CASSATGYGGTDTQYF. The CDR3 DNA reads TGTGCCAGCAGCGCCACAGGGTACGGGGGCACAGATACGCAGTATTTT. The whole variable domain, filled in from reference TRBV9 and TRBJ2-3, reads DSGVTQTPKHLITATGQRVTLRCSPRSGDLSVYWYQQSLDQGLQFLIQYYNGEERAKGNILERFSAQQFPDLHSELNLSSLELGDSALYFCASSATGYGGTDTQYFGPGTRLTVL.

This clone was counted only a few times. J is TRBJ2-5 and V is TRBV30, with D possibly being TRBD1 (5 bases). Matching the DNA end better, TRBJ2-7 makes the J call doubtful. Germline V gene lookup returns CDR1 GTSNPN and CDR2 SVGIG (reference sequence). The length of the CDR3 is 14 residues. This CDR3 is CAWKQAGRTYEQYF. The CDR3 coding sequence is TGTGCCTGGAAGCAGGCAGGGCGAACCTACGAGCAGTACTTC.

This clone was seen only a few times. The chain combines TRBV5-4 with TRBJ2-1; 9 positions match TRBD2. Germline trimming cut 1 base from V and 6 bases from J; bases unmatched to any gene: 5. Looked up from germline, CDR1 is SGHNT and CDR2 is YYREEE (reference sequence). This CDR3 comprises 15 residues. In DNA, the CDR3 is TGTGCCAGCAGCTTGTTAATAGCGGGAGTCAATGAGCAGTTCTTC. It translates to CASSLLIAGVNEQFF. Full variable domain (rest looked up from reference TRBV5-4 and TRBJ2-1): ETGVTQSPTHLIKTRGQQVTLRCSSQSGHNTVSWYQQALGQGPQFIFQYYREEENGRGNFPPRFSGLQFPNYSSELNVNALELDDSALYLCASSLLIAGVNEQFFGPGTRLTVL.

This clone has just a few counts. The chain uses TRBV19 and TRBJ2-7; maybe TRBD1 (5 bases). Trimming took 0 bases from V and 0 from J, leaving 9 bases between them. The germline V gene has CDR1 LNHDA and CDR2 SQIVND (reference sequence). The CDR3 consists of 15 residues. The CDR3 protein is CASSIDPDNSYEQYF. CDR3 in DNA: TGTGCCAGTAGTATAGACCCGGACAACTCCTACGAGCAGTACTTC.

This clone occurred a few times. The CDR3 nucleotides read TGTGCCAGCAGAGCCAACGCGAACACCGGGGAGCTGTTTTTT. Its protein product is CASRANANTGELFF. The chain carries TRBV2 and TRBJ2-2; D ambiguous. V gave up 6 bases and J gave up 0 bases, with 8 bases separating them. The CDR3 totals 14 residues. Germline V gives CDR1 SNHLY, CDR2 FYNNEI.

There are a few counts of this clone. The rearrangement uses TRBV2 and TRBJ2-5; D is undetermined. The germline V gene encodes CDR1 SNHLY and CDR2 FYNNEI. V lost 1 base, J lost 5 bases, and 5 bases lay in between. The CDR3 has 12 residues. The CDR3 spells CASSEVAETQYF. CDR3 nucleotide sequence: TGTGCCAGCAGTGAAGTAGCCGAGACCCAGTACTTC. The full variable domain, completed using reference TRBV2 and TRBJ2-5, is EPEVTQTPSHQVTQMGQEVILRCVPISNHLYFYWYRQILGQKVEFLVSFYNNEISEKSEIFDDQFSVERPDGSNFTLKIRSTKLEDSAMYFCASSEVAETQYFGPGTRLLVL.